Below, 3 T cell receptor beta chains from the same sample are listed, as sequenced in a study of cytomegalovirus exposure and HLA in healthy donors. PCR primers comprised 60 Vbeta and 13 Jbeta primers. Profiled with immunoSEQ multiplex PCR; TCRdb holds only in-frame clones, not every one. The sample holds 200,000 or so clones, nearly 80% seen once. The sequencing sample was made of PBMCs. The receptors were gathered from a woman aged 30 to 39 in good health and CMV-seropositive.

Only one count was recorded for this clone. V is TRBV28 and J is TRBJ1-1, with D unclear. V dropped 6 bases and J dropped 0 bases, with 14 bases sitting between them. This CDR3 is built from 15 residues. The germline gives CDR1 MDHEN, CDR2 SYDVKM. CDR3 nucleotide sequence: TGTGCCAGCAGACCCCTAGACGGATTGAACACTGAAGCTTTCTTT. It translates to CASRPLDGLNTEAFF.

J is TRBJ1-1 and V is TRBV28; no clear D gene. Germline loops: CDR1 MDHEN, CDR2 SYDVKM. The CDR3 is made up of 12 amino acids. V lost 6 bases, J lost 6 bases, and 11 bases lay in between. CDR3 protein: CASSYTVAEAFF. The CDR3 region has the DNA TGTGCCAGCAGCTATACGGTAGCTGAAGCTTTCTTT.

The V gene is TRBV25-1, the J gene TRBJ2-1; D gene uncertain. Germline CDR1 is MGHDK and CDR2 is SYGVNS. With 7 bases removed from V and 6 bases from J, the gap between germline ends came to 10 bases. The CDR3 has 12 amino acids. CDR3 loop: CASTATGNEQFF. In nucleotides, the CDR3 is TGTGCCAGCACCGCCACCGGCAATGAGCAGTTCTTC.